This TCR beta chain was observed in a study of cytomegalovirus exposure and HLA in healthy donors listed by TCRdb under 2017. About the full investigation: An earlier analysis of several hundred of the donors reported more than 250 Gb of sequence data and 117 million unique TCR beta sequences from 190 million or so T cells. Donor age, sex, ethnicity and CMV serostatus were compiled alongside the repertoire data. High-throughput TCR immunosequencing, statistical association of individual TCRs with disease status, and machine learning were combined to predict cytomegalovirus infection status. The study aimed to test whether cataloging public T cell receptors could reveal signatures of past pathogen exposure. Because of strong linkage in the cohort, roughly five DR-DQ haplotypes were treated as single units for association and clustering. Of the approximately 400 genotyped donors, about 80% fell in the genetic ancestry cluster associated with self-reported Caucasian donors. Across approximately 420 genotyped donors of the cohort, an average of roughly 200,000 unique TCR beta nucleotide sequences per donor were sequenced, and 15% to 20% of those sequences were non-productive. About 330 gigabases of sequencing data and around 80 million unique TCR sequences made up an early release that covered fewer than 650 HLA-typed donors. Using immunosequencing, the study profiled T cell repertoires from around 680 subjects and related those repertoires to cytomegalovirus serostatus. In addition to the first cohort of several hundred subjects, a separate validation cohort of under 150 different subjects was used. To decide whether each TCR beta V gene segment behaved as functional or pseudogenic, an earlier analysis of some 540 of the donors relied on high-throughput TCR beta sequencing. Class I and class II HLA loci were covered by the typing at four-digit resolution. All discovery cohort repertoires had been generated using a single sequencing platform. A later genetic analysis took genome-wide SNP genotypes for about 65% of the 666 donors and used that subset as a discovery cohort. Rather than using new phenotypic data, the later analysis identified candidate immune exposures from TCR beta sequences and from how often those sequences occurred across donors. A later analysis re-analyzed previously published TCR beta repertoires from several hundred donors and added high-resolution HLA genotyping to study TCR occurrence patterns. The number of typed donors differed by locus: roughly 629-640 for A, B, C, DRB1 and DQB1; approximately 540 for DQA1; 600 to 610 for DPA1; and 400 to 480 for DPB1.

The library was made by the immunoSEQ multiplex PCR assay. A mixture of 60 forward primers for TCR Vbeta segments and 13 reverse primers for TCR Jbeta segments was used in the multiplex PCR. The CDR3 region of rearranged TCR beta genes was amplified from genomic DNA by a multiplex PCR assay. On the Illumina HiSeq System, the amplified TCR beta libraries were sequenced as 87-base-pair reads. The published analysis was carried out like this. Across the 670 or so repertoires, a later analysis counted 75 million to 90 million unique TCR beta chains, 9 million to 14 million of which were shared by at least two donors. Raw reads were error-corrected and collapsed into unique sequences with a nearest-neighbor algorithm that merged closely related sequences to remove PCR and sequencing errors. Alignment of CDR3 sequences to IMGT reference sequences was used to assign V, D and J gene segments. Each retained sequence needed at least a six-nucleotide match to both a V gene segment and a J gene segment. Rearrangements were called productive when the CDR3 lacked stop codons and stayed in frame with V and J; all others were non-productive. CDR3 was defined according to IMGT convention as the region running from the second conserved V-encoded cysteine to the conserved J-encoded phenylalanine. The earlier analysis of 587 of the donors excluded sequences that lacked an unambiguous match to a single V gene segment. In an earlier analysis of a few hundred of the donors, a V segment was called functional when productive rearrangements were above 56.7%, and segregating when the standard deviation between donors exceeded 5%. A statistical classification framework was built to diagnose cytomegalovirus status from the catalog of TCR beta chain sequences. V and J gene assignment, in a later analysis, came from comparing TCR nucleotide sequences with IMGT/GENE-DB human TR gene sequences. In a later analysis, CDR3 sequences and most-parsimonious VDJ recombination scenarios were assigned using the TCRdist pipeline. In a later analysis, each TCR beta chain was defined by its CDR3 amino acid sequence together with its V-gene family, and reads lacking a unique V-gene family were excluded. To address suspected cross-contamination and a sequencing artifact, a later analysis removed some 620 highly shared, low-generation-probability nucleotide sequences. For each public chain, a later analysis derived a clonal expansion index from normalized ranks of inferred template counts within each repertoire. Generation probabilities in a later analysis came from a VDJ recombination model fitted to out-of-frame rearrangements, and those results were checked against IGoR. In a later analysis, hypergeometric tests were used to score TCR-TCR, TCR-HLA and TCR-CMV co-occurrence, with a repertoire-size bias correction applied to TCR pairs. To estimate false discovery rates, a later analysis permuted the HLA or CMV assignments 20 times. In a later analysis, co-occurring TCRs were grouped with DBSCAN, and TCRdist sequence similarity was added when clustering was performed within HLA-allele-positive subsets. Repertoires with fewer than 30,000 or more than 120,000 public chains, plus five repertoires with anomalous nucleotide sharing, were excluded from co-occurrence clustering. Sourced from immuneACCESS, this table was stored by TCRdb with only in-frame sequences that have V and J called. A share of the clones is absent; for the studies checked, an unresolved V gene accounts for under half, and the remainder has no known explanation. Clone size and V and J calls were adopted from that table, with D and trimming inferred from the DNA. This sample has some 150,000 clones in its table, and 55% to 70% of those were observed once. The top ten clones comprise around 7.1% of the sample.

The cohort comprised some 700 healthy bone marrow donors. Cohort members were all nominally healthy when sampled, although unrecorded immune exposures were likely present. The donor was CMV seropositive and was included in the group of approximately 310 seropositive cohort members. A peripheral blood sample was provided by each donor, and peripheral blood mononuclear cells were used for TCR beta sequencing. The Qiagen DNeasy Blood Extraction Kit was used to extract genomic DNA from the blood cell samples. What the study reported, not specific to this receptor: Correlated functional status among segregating V segments might reflect linkage disequilibrium, but an unknown experimental factor could not be ruled out. A later analysis found that most CMV-associated TCR beta chains appeared HLA-restricted, with HLA associations seemingly driven largely by CMV exposure. A later analysis reported that several top co-occurrence clusters appeared linked to parvovirus B19, influenza, CMV and Epstein-Barr virus. A cluster of highly shared sequence variants was judged likely to be a technical artifact of the sequencing pipeline. In both the original and validation cohorts, the classifier was reported to diagnose cytomegalovirus status with high specificity and sensitivity. Only TCR beta chains were sequenced in this cohort, and the absence of alpha or paired-chain data limited detectable features. The authors suggested that the approach could potentially be extended to other disease states and immunological phenotypes. A later analysis associated 15,000 to 20,000 TCR beta sequences with specific HLA alleles at a false discovery rate of 0.05. Because counts were too low, roughly 17 rarely observed V segments, including chromosome 9 orphons, were left out of the earlier analysis of approximately 580 of the donors. Most TCR sequences were observed very rarely across donors, whereas some public TCRs were present in many individuals. Sequencing depth was assumed to be roughly uniform across donors in the presence/absence analyses, though that assumption may not hold. In a later genetic analysis, fewer N-insertions in productive TCRs were reported among donors in an Asian-associated ancestry cluster than the approximately 630-donor mean. The study listed 150 to 200 TCR beta chains as associated with cytomegalovirus. For the cohort, immune exposure information was limited to CMV serostatus. A later analysis found that HLA-associated TCR beta chains were more clonally expanded and had lower generation probabilities than equally common non-associated chains. A further reported finding was that TCR beta sequences accurately predicted the HLA-A and HLA-B alleles for most subjects in the first cohort. When HLA alleles, especially DR and DQ, strongly co-occurred, attributing TCR associations to individual alleles was difficult. In an earlier analysis of more than 450 of the donors, most TCR beta V segments were observed in productive rearrangements about 87% or about 30% of the time, broadly matching IMGT annotations. Because HLA typing was missing for some donors at each locus, association tests included only the typed subset. In vitro tests confirmed that three of the cytomegalovirus-associated TCR beta chains recognize cytomegalovirus antigens. According to a later analysis, TCR association rates differed among HLA loci, with DRB1 alleles showing the most associated TCRs and HLA-C alleles showing the fewest. In a later genetic analysis, a missense DCLRE1C variant was associated with V-gene and J-gene trimming of TCR beta chains, and the association was replicated in an independent cohort.

This clone appeared a few times. The specificity of this receptor is unknown. No much larger clone exists at a distance of one base, and base qualities are not known. The TCR originated in a woman aged 55-70 years in good health and CMV-seropositive. The sequenced material came from PBMCs.

The CDR3 region has the sequence CASSTPDRGNYGYTF. The sequenced DNA is TGTGCCAGCAGCACTCCCGACAGGGGCAACTATGGCTACACCTTC. Rearrangement joined TRBV7-2 to TRBJ1-2; TRBD1 aligns with 8 central bases. CDR1 and CDR2, looked up from the germline V gene, are SGHTA and FQGNSA. V is trimmed back by 5 bases and J by 2 bases, and the junction contains 7 bases that no gene match accounts for. CDR3 length: 15 amino acids, cysteine to phenylalanine. The kept DNA is CDR3 alone, 45 bases in frame from the first base.